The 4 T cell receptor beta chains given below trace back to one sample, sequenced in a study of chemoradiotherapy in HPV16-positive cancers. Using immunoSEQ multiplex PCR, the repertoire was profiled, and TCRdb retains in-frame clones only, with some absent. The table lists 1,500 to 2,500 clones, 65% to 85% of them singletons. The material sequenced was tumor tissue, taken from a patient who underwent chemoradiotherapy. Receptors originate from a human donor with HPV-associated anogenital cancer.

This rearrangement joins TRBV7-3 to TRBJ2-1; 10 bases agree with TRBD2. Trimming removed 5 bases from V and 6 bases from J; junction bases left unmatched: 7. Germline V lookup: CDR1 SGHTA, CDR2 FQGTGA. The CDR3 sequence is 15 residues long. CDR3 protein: CASSLSGRAVNEQFF. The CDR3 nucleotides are TGTGCCAGCAGCCTAAGCGGGAGGGCCGTCAATGAGCAGTTCTTC.

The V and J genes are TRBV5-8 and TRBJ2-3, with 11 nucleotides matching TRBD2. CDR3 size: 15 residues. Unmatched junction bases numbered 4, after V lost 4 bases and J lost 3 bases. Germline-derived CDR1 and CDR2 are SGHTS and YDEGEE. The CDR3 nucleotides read TGTGCCAGCAGCCCGGGACTAGCGGATACAGATACGCAGTATTTT. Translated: CASSPGLADTDTQYF.

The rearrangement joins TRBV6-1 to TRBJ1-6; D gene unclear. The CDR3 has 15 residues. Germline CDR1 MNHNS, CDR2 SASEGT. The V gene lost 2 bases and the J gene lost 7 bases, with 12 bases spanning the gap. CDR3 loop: CASSESSGGNSPLHF. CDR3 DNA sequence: TGTGCCAGCAGTGAATCCTCGGGAGGGAATTCACCCCTCCACTTT.

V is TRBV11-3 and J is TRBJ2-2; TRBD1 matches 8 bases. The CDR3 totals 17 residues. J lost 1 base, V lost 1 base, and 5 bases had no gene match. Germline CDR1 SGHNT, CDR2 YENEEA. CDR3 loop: CASSLGLGTGNTGELFF. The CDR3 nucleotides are TGTGCCAGCAGCTTAGGACTAGGGACAGGGAACACCGGGGAGCTGTTTTTT.